Reported below is one T cell receptor beta chain. The antigen is not known. The sample is drawn from a study of T cells in localized non-small cell lung cancer. General study findings and limits: Only one tumor region was sequenced, so heterogeneity remains possible. The highest T cell clonality was in uninvolved adjacent lung, above tumor. When the top 100 tumor clones were examined, a median around 58 of them also appeared in the adjacent lung, which was paired and uninvolved. Overall survival was longer when the density of T cells in the blood was higher.

This table comes from immunoSEQ multiplex PCR, and its TCRdb copy is limited to in-frame clones, with some not included. Of roughly 4,200 clones detected, 35% to 45% appear once; the ten largest clones hold about 5.6%. The source was lung tumor tissue, collected before any cancer treatment. The TCR was taken from a woman aged 35-70 years with stage I lung adenocarcinoma.

CDR3 loop: CASSPVQFYNEQFF. CDR3 DNA: TGTGCCAGCAGTCCCGTGCAGTTTTACAATGAGCAGTTCTTC. The V gene is TRBV28, the J gene TRBJ2-1; D gene uncertain. The CDR3 has 14 amino acids. Trimming took 5 bases from V and 4 from J, leaving 12 bases between them. From germline, CDR1 is MDHEN and CDR2 SYDVKM.